The 13 T cell receptor beta chains reported below all come from one sample, sequenced in a study of T cell responses to AZD1222 COVID-19 vaccine. The repertoire was sequenced with immunoSEQ multiplex PCR; TCRdb's copy has only in-frame clones and lacks some. Of 78,000 or so clones listed, roughly 75% are singletons. The specimen was peripheral blood, collected 28 days after the second AZD1222 dose. The receptors here all came from an adult who received the AZD1222 COVID-19 vaccine.

J is TRBJ1-1 and V is TRBV19, with D tentatively TRBD1 (5 bases). The CDR3 runs 14 residues. V was clipped by 7 bases and J by 0 bases, with 12 bases between them. From germline, CDR1 is LNHDA and CDR2 SQIVND (reference sequence). CDR3 sequence (DNA): TGTGCCAGTAACTCGGGACGGCTGAACACTGAAGCTTTCTTT. Its translation is CASNSGRLNTEAFF.

The V and J genes are TRBV7-3 and TRBJ2-5, with TRBD2 matching over 12 bases. The CDR3 totals 14 residues. Germline lookup yields CDR1 SGHTA and CDR2 FQGTGA. The V and J ends lost 5 bases and 13 bases, in that order; junction bases with no gene match: 11. As DNA, the CDR3 is TGTGCCAGCAGCCCTCAGCCTAGCGGGGGGGCCTTGTACTTC. Translation gives CASSPQPSGGALYF.

The chain has TRBV3-1 (or the pseudogene TRBV3-2) and TRBJ2-5; 7 bases map to TRBD1. The CDR3 loop spans 14 amino acids. V lost 4 bases and J lost 2; bases outside the gene matches: 4. Germline CDR1 is LGHDT and CDR2 is YNNKEL (reference sequence). CDR3 sequence: CASSPGTVQETQYF. The CDR3 nucleotides read TGTGCCAGCAGCCCGGGGACAGTACAAGAGACCCAGTACTTC.

The chain employs TRBV28 and TRBJ1-2; possible D gene TRBD1, 5 bases. Germline values: CDR1 MDHEN, CDR2 SYDVKM. CDR3 length: 15 residues. V was trimmed by 2 bases and J by 1 base, leaving 11 bases between them. The CDR3 here is CASSLGVGGNYGYTF. In nucleotides, the CDR3 is TGTGCCAGCAGTTTAGGGGTGGGGGGTAACTATGGCTACACCTTC.

The chain uses TRBV5-1 and TRBJ2-7; 13 bases agree with TRBD2. With 4 bases clipped from V and 5 bases from J, the junction kept 12 bases outside the gene matches. Germline loops: CDR1 SGHRS, CDR2 YFSETQ. The CDR3 has 17 amino acids. CDR3 nucleotides: TGCGCCAGCAGCCTAGGTACTAGCGGGAGGGCCGATGACGAGCAGTACTTC. The encoded protein is CASSLGTSGRADDEQYF.

The chain recombines TRBV13 with TRBJ1-5; D is unclear. The CDR3 length is 14 residues. CDR1 and CDR2 from the germline V gene are PRHDT and FYEKMQ (reference sequence). V was clipped by 2 bases and J by 2 bases, with 7 bases between them. CDR3 protein: CASSLFGGNQPQHF. CDR3 sequence (DNA): TGTGCCAGCAGCTTATTTGGGGGCAATCAGCCCCAGCATTTT.

This clone was found once. The chain is built from TRBV24-1 and TRBJ2-2; 13 bases are shared with TRBD2. CDR1 is KGHDR, CDR2 SFDVKD, per germline. J lost 7 bases, V lost 2 bases, and 6 bases had no gene match. This CDR3 is 17 amino acids long. The CDR3 DNA reads TGTGCCACCAGTGATTCCCAACTAGCGGGAGGGGTCGGGGAGCTGTTTTTT. This translates into CATSDSQLAGGVGELFF.

The J gene is TRBJ2-4, the V gene TRBV2; D remains ambiguous. The CDR3 length is 13 residues. The germline V and J ends were trimmed by 0 bases and 7 bases, with 7 bases remaining between them. The germline CDR1 and CDR2 sequences are SNHLY and FYNNEI. This CDR3 reads CASSEADPNIQYF. The CDR3 region has the DNA TGTGCCAGCAGTGAAGCAGACCCGAACATTCAGTACTTC.

This chain connects TRBV7-2 to TRBJ2-2; TRBD1 might be the D (6 bases). V dropped 5 bases and J dropped 5 bases, with 18 bases sitting between them. The CDR3 consists of 16 residues. Germline V gives CDR1 SGHTA, CDR2 FQGNSA. The CDR3 bases are TGTGCCAGCAGCATCCCGGACAGAGTGAGAACCGGGGAGCTGTTTTTT. Translated: CASSIPDRVRTGELFF.

The chain combines TRBV30 with TRBJ2-5; the match to TRBD1 covers 7 bases. The germline gives CDR1 GTSNPN, CDR2 SVGIG (reference sequence). V shed 6 bases and J 2 bases; nucleotides not matched to a gene: 9. The CDR3 is made up of 14 amino acids. For the CDR3, the DNA is TGTGCCTGCGTTTCGGGACAGCGGCAAGAGACCCAGTACTTC. Translating it yields CACVSGQRQETQYF.

J is TRBJ2-7 and V is TRBV19; possible D gene TRBD2, 6 bases. Germline-derived CDR1 and CDR2 are LNHDA and SQIVND (reference sequence). This CDR3 is built from 14 residues. Trimming removed 5 bases at V and 2 bases at J, with 13 bases between. The chain's CDR3 is CASSRGSGTYEQYF. Written as DNA, the CDR3 is TGTGCCAGTAGTCGGGGTAGCGGTACCTACGAGCAGTACTTC.

This clone was counted only a few times. The chain is built from TRBV5-4 and TRBJ2-3; maybe TRBD2 (6 bases). The CDR3 is 17 residues long. Trimming stripped 1 base from V and 0 bases from J, with 15 bases between. Germline V gene lookup returns CDR1 SGHNT and CDR2 YYREEE (reference sequence). CDR3 sequence reads: CASSLWVGGASTDTQYF. Here the CDR3 DNA reads TGTGCCAGCAGCTTGTGGGTGGGCGGGGCTAGCACAGATACGCAGTATTTT.

This clone was seen a handful of times. The chain has TRBV6-6 and TRBJ2-2; possibly TRBD1 for D (6 bases). V gave up 6 bases and J gave up 3 bases, with 8 bases separating them. CDR3 length: 13 residues. Germline CDR1 reads MNHNY; CDR2 reads SVGAGI (reference sequence). The CDR3 loop is CASRDSDTGELFF. DNA for the CDR3: TGTGCCAGCAGGGACAGTGACACCGGGGAGCTGTTTTTT.